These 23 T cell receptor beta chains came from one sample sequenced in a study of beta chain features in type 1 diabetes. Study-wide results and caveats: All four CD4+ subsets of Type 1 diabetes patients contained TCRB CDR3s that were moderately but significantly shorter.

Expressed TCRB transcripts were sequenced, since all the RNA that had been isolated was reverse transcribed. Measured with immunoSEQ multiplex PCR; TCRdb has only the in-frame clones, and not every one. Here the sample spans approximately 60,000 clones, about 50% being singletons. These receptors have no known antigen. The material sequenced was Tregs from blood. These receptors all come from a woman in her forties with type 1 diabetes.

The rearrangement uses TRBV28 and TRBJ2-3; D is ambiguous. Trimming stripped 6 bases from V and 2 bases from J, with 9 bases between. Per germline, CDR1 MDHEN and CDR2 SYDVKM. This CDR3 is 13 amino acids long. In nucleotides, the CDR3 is TGTGCCAGCAGGGGCGTTAACACAGATACGCAGTATTTT. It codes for CASRGVNTDTQYF.

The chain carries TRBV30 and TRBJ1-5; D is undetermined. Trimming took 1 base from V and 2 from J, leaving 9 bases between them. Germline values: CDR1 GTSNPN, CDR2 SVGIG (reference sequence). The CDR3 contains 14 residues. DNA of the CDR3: TGTGCCTGGAGTGCGACCCGGGGCAATCAGCCCCAGCATTTT. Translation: CAWSATRGNQPQHF.

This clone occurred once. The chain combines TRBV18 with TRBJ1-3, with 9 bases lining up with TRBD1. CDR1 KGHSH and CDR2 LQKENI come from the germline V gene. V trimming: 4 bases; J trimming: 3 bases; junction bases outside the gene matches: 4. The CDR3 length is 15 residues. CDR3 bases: TGTGCCAGCTCACTCGGGACAGGGAATGGAAACACCATATATTTT. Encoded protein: CASSLGTGNGNTIYF.

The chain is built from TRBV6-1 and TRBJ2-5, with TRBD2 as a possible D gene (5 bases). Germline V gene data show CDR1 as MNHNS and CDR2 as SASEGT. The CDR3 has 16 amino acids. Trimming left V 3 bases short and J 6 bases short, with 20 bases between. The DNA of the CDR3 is TGTGCCAGCAGTGACCATACGGGGATTGCTTGGAAGACCCAGTACTTC. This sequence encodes CASSDHTGIAWKTQYF.

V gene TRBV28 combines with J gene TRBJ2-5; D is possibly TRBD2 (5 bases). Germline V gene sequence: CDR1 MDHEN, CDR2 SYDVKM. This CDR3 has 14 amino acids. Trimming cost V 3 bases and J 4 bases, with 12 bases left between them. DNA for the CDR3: TGTGCCAGCAGTTTTCGGCTAGCACCAGAGACCCAGTACTTC. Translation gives CASSFRLAPETQYF.

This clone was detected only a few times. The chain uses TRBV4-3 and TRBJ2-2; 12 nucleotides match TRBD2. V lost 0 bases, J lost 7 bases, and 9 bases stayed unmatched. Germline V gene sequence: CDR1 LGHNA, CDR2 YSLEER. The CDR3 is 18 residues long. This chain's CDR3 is CASSQDDLAGGPGGELFF. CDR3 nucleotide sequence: TGCGCCAGCAGCCAAGATGACCTAGCGGGAGGGCCGGGCGGGGAGCTGTTTTTT.

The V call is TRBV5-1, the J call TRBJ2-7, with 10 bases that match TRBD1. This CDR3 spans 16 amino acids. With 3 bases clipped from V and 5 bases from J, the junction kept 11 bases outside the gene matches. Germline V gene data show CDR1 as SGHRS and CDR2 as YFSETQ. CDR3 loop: CASSSLRQGASHEQYF. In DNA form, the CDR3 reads TGCGCCAGCAGCTCCCTCCGACAGGGGGCCTCTCACGAGCAGTACTTC.

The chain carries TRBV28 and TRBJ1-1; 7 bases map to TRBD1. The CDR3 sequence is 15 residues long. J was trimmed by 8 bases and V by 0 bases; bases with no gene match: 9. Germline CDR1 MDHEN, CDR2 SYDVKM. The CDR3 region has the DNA TGTGCCAGCAGTTTATGGGGTGGGACAGCGGCCGAAGCTTTCTTT. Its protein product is CASSLWGGTAAEAFF.

The CDR3 DNA is TGTGCCAGCAGCTTATCGTGGCGGGCTAACTATGGCTACACCTTC. Amino acids: CASSLSWRANYGYTF. The J gene is TRBJ1-2, the V gene TRBV7-2; D is uncertain. Germline loops: CDR1 SGHTA, CDR2 FQGNSA. CDR3 length: 15 residues. Trimming took 2 bases from V and 0 from J, leaving 10 bases between them.

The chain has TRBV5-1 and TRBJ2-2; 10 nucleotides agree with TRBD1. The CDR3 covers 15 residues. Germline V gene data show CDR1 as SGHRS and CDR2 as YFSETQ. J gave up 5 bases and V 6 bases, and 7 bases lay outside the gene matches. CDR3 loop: CASNTGQGTTGELFF. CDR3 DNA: TGCGCCAGCAACACGGGACAGGGGACGACCGGGGAGCTGTTTTTT.

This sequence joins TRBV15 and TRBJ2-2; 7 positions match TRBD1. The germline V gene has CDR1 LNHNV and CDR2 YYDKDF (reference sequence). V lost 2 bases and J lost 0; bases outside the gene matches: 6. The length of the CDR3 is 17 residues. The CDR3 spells CATSRRIGTANTGELFF. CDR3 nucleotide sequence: TGTGCCACCAGCAGAAGAATCGGGACAGCGAACACCGGGGAGCTGTTTTTT.

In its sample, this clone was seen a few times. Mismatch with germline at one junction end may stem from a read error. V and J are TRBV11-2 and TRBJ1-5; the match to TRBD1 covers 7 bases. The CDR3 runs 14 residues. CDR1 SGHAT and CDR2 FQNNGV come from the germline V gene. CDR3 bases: TGTGCCAGCAGCCTAGACAGGGGCAATCAGCCCCAGCATTTT. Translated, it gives CASSLDRGNQPQHF.

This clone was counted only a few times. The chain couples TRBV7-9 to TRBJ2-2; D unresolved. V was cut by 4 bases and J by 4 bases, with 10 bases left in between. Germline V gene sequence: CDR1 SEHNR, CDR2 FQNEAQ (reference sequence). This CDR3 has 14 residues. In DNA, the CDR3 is TGTGCCAGCAGCTCGTCCCTATCCACCGGGGAGCTGTTTTTT. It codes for CASSSSLSTGELFF.

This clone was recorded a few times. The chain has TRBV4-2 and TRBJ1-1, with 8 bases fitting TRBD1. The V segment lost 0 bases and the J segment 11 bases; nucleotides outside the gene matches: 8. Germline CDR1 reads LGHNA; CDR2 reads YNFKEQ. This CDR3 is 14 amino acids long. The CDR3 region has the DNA TGTGCCAGCAGCCAAGATTATTTACAGGGGGATGCTTTCTTT. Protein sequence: CASSQDYLQGDAFF.

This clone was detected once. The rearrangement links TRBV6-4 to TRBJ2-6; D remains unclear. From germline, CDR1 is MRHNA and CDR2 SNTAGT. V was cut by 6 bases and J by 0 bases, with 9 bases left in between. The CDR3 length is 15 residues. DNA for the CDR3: TGTGCCAGCAGCCCGCAGGACTCTGGGGCCAACGTCCTGACTTTC. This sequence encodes CASSPQDSGANVLTF.

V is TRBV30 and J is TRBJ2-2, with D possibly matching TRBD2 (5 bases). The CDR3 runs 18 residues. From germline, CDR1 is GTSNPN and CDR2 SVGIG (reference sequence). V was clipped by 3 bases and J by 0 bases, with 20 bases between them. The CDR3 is CAWRGMDGKNTNTGELFF. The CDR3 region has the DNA TGTGCCTGGAGGGGAATGGACGGGAAGAATACGAACACCGGGGAGCTGTTTTTT.

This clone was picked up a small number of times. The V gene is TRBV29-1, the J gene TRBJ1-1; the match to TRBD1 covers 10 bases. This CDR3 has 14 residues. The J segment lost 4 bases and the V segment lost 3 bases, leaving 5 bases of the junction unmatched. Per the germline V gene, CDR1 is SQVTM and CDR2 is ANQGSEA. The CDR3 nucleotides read TGCAGCGTTGATAGGGGGACAGGGGCCACTGAAGCTTTCTTT. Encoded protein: CSVDRGTGATEAFF.

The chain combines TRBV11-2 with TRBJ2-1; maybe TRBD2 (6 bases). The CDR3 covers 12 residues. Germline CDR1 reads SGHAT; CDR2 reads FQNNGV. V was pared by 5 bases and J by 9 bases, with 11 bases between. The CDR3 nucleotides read TGTGCCAGCAGCGTGGGACTCTTTGAGCAGTTCTTC. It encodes CASSVGLFEQFF.

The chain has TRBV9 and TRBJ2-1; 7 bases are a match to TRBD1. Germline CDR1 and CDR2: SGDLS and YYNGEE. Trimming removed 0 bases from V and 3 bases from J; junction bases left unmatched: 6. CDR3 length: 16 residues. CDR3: CASSVAGTERYNEQFF. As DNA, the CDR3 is TGTGCCAGCAGCGTAGCTGGGACAGAACGCTACAATGAGCAGTTCTTC.

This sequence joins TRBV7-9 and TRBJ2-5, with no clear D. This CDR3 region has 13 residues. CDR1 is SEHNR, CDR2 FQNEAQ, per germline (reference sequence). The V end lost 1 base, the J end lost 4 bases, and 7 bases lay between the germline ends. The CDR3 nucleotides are TGTGCCAGCAGCTTAGTGGGCCTAGAGACCCAGTACTTC. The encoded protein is CASSLVGLETQYF.

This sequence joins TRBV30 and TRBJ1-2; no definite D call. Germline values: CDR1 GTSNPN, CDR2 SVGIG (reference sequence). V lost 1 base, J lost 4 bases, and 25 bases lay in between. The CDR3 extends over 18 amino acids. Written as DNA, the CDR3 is TGTGCCTGGAGTGGGAAACCGGGATCCCTTGAGATTGGCTATGGCTACACCTTC. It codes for CAWSGKPGSLEIGYGYTF.

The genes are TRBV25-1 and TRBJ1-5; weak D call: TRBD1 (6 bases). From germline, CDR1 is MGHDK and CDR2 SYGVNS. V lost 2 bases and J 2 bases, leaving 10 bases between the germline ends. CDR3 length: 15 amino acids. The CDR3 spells CASSEAGVGNQPQHF. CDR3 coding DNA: TGTGCCAGCAGTGAAGCAGGGGTTGGCAATCAGCCCCAGCATTTT.

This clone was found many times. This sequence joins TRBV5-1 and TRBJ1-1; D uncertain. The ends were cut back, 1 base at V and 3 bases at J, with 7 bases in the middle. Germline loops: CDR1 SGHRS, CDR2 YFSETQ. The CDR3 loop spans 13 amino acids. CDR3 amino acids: CASSLSGDTEAFF. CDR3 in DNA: TGCGCCAGCAGCTTGTCCGGGGACACTGAAGCTTTCTTT.